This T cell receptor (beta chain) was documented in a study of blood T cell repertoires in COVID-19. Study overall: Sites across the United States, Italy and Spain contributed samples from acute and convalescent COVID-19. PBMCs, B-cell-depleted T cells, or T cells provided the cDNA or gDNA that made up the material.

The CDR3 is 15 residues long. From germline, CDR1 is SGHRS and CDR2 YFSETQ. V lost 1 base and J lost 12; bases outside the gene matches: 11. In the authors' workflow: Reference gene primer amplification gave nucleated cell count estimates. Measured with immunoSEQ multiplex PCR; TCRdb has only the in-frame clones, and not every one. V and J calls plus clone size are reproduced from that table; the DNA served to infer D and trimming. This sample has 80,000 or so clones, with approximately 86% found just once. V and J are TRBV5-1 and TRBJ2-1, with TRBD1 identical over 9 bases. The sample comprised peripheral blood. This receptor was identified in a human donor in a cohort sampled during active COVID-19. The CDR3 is CASSLLPGQGDWQFF. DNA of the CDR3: TGCGCCAGCAGCTTGTTACCGGGACAGGGAGATTGGCAGTTCTTC.